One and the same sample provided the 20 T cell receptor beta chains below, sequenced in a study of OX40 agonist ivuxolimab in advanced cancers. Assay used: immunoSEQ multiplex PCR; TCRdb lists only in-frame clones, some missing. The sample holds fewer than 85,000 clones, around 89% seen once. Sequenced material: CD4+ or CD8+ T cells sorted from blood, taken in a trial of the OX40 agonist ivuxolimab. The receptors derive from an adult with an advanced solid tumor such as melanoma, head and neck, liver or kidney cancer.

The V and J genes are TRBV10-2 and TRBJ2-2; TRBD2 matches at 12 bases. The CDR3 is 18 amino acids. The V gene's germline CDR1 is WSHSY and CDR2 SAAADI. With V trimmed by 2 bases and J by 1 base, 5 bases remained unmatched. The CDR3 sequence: CASSERLAGGWNTGELFF. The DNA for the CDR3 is TGCGCCAGCAGTGAGAGGCTAGCGGGAGGGTGGAACACCGGGGAGCTGTTTTTT.

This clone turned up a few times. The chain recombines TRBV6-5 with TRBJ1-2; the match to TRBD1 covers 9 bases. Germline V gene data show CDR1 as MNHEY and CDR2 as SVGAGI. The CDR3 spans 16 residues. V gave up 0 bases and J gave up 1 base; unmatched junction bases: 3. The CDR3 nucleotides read TGTGCCAGCAGTTACTCCGGGACAGGGATTAACTATGGCTACACCTTC. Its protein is CASSYSGTGINYGYTF.

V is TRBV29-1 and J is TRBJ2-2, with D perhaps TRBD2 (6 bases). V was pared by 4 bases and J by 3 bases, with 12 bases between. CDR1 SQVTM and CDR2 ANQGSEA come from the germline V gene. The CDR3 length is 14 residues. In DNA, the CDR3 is TGCAGCGTTGGCGGGGTAGGCGACACCGGGGAGCTGTTTTTT. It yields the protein CSVGGVGDTGELFF.

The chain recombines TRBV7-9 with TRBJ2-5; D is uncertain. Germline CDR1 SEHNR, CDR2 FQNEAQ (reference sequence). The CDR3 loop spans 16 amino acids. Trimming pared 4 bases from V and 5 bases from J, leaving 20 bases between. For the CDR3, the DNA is TGTGCCAGCAGCTCGGACCAACGAGCGTTCGGTGAGACCCAGTACTTC. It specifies CASSSDQRAFGETQYF.

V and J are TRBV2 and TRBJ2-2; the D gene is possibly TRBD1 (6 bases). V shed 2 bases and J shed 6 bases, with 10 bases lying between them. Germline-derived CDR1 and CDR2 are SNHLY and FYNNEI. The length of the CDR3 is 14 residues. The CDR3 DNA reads TGTGCCAGCAGTGAACGGCAGGGGTCCGGGGAGCTGTTTTTT. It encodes CASSERQGSGELFF. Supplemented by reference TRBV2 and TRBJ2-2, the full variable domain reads EPEVTQTPSHQVTQMGQEVILRCVPISNHLYFYWYRQILGQKVEFLVSFYNNEISEKSEIFDDQFSVERPDGSNFTLKIRSTKLEDSAMYFCASSERQGSGELFFGEGSRLTVL.

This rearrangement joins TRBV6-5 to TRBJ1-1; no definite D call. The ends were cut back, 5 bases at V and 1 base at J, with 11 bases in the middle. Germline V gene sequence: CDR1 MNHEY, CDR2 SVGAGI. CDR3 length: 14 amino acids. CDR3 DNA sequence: TGTGCCAGCAGTCTACGACAAACGAACACTGAAGCTTTCTTT. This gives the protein CASSLRQTNTEAFF.

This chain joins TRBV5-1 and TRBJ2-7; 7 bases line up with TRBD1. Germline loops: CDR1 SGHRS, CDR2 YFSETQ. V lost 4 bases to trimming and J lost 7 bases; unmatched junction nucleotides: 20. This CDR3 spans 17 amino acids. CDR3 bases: TGCGCCAGCAGCCCCCTAGGTGGGACAGCCGAAGGTGGGGAGCAGTACTTC. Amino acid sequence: CASSPLGGTAEGGEQYF.

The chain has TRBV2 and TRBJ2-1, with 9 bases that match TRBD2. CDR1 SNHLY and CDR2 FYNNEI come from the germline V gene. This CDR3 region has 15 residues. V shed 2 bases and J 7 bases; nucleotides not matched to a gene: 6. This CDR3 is CASSEFLAGDNEQFF. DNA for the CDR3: TGTGCCAGCAGTGAATTCTTAGCGGGAGATAATGAGCAGTTCTTC.

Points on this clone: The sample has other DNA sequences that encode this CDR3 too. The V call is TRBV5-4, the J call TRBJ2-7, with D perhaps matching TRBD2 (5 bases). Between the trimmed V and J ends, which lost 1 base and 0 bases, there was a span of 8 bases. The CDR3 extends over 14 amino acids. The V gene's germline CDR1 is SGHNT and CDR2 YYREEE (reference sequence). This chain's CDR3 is CASSLSGSSYEQYF. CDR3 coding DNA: TGTGCCAGCAGCTTGTCGGGATCCTCCTACGAGCAGTACTTC.

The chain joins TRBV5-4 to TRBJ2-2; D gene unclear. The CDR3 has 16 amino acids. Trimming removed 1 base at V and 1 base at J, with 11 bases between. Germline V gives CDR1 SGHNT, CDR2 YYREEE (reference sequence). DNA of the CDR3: TGTGCCAGCAGCTTGACTCCGGGTCTGAACACCGGGGAGCTGTTTTTT. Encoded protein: CASSLTPGLNTGELFF.

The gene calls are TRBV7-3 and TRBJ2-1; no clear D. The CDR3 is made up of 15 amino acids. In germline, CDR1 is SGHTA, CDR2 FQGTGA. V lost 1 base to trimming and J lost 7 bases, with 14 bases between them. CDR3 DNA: TGTGCCAGCAGCTTAAGGCGCAGTAGCATGAATGAGCAGTTCTTC. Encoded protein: CASSLRRSSMNEQFF.

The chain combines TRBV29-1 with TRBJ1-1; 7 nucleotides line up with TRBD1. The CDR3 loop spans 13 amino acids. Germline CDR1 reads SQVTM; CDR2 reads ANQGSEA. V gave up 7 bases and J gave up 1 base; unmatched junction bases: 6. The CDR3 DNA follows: TGCAGCGCTCGGACAGGATGGAACACTGAAGCTTTCTTT. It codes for CSARTGWNTEAFF.

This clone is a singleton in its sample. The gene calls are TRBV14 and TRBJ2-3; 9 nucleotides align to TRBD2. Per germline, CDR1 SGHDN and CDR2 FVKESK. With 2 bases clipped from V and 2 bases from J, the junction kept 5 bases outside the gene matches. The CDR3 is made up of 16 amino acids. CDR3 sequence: CASSQPAGGTTDTQYF. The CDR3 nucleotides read TGTGCCAGCAGCCAACCCGCGGGAGGGACCACAGATACGCAGTATTTT.

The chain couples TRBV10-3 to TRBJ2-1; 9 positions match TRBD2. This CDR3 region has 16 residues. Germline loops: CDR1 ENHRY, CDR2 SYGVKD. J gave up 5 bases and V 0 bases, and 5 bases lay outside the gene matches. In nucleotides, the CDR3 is TGTGCCATCAGTGAGTCGAAGGGGACTAGCAACAATGAGCAGTTCTTC. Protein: CAISESKGTSNNEQFF.

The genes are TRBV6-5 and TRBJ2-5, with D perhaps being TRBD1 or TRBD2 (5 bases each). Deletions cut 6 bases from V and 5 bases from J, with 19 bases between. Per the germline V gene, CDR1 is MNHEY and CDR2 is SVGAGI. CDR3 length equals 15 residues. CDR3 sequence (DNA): TGTGCCAGCAGAAAAGGAGTGAGGGGTAGGGAGACCCAGTACTTC. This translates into CASRKGVRGRETQYF.

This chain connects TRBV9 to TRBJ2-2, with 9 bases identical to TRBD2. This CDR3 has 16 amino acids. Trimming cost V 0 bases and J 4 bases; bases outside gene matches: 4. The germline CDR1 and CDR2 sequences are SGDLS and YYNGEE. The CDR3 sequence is CASSVGTSVATGELFF. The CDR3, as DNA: TGTGCCAGCAGCGTAGGGACTAGCGTTGCCACCGGGGAGCTGTTTTTT.

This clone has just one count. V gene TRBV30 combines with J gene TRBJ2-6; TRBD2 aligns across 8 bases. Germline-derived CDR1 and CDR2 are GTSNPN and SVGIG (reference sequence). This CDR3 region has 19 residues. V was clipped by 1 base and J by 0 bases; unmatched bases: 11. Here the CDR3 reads CAWSAPGGGWSSGANVLTF. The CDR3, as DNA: TGTGCCTGGAGTGCCCCGGGGGGGGGATGGAGCTCTGGGGCCAACGTCCTGACTTTC.

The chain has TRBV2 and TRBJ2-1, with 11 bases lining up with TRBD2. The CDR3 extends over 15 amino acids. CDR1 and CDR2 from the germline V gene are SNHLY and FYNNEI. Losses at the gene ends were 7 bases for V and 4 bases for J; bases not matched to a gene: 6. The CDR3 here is CASIQTSGTYNEQFF. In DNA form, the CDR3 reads TGTGCCAGCATACAGACTAGCGGGACTTACAATGAGCAGTTCTTC.

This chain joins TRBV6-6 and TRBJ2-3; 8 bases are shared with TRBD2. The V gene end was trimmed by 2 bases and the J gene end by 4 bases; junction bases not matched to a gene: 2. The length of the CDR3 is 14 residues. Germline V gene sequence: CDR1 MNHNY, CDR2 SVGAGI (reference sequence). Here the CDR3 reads CASSYGTRADTQYF. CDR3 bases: TGTGCCAGCAGTTACGGGACTAGAGCAGATACGCAGTATTTT.

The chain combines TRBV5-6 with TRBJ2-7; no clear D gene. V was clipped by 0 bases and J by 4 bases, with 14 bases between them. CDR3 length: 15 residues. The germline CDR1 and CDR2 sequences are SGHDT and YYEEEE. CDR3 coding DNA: TGTGCCAGCAGCTTGGCCGGCAGGAATTCTTACGAGCAGTACTTC. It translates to CASSLAGRNSYEQYF. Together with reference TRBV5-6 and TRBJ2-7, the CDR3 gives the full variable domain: DAGVTQSPTHLIKTRGQQVTLRCSPKSGHDTVSWYQQALGQGPQFIFQYYEEEERQRGNFPDRFSGHQFPNYSSELNVNALLLGDSALYLCASSLAGRNSYEQYFGPGTRLTVT.